A single sample is the source of the 9 T cell receptor beta chains below, sequenced in a study of cytomegalovirus exposure and HLA in healthy donors. The PCR employed 60 Vbeta primers together with 13 Jbeta primers. Measured with immunoSEQ multiplex PCR; TCRdb has only the in-frame clones, and not every one. The sample records approximately 160,000 clones, roughly 79% being singletons. The sample comprised PBMCs. These receptors were collected from a woman aged 40 to 50 in good health and CMV-seronegative.

The chain employs TRBV2 and TRBJ2-7; D is unresolved. The V gene lost 1 base and the J gene lost 2 bases, with 6 bases spanning the gap. The CDR3 loop spans 13 amino acids. The V gene's germline CDR1 is SNHLY and CDR2 FYNNEI. DNA for the CDR3: TGTGCCAGCAGTGAAGACAGCACCTACGAGCAGTACTTC. Its translation: CASSEDSTYEQYF. The complete variable domain, with remaining parts taken from reference TRBV2 and TRBJ2-7, reads EPEVTQTPSHQVTQMGQEVILRCVPISNHLYFYWYRQILGQKVEFLVSFYNNEISEKSEIFDDQFSVERPDGSNFTLKIRSTKLEDSAMYFCASSEDSTYEQYFGPGTRLTVT.

V and J are TRBV9 and TRBJ2-2; 8 bases fit TRBD1. Per the germline V gene, CDR1 is SGDLS and CDR2 is YYNGEE. CDR3 length equals 19 residues. With V trimmed by 1 base and J by 4 bases, 15 bases remained unmatched. The CDR3 bases are TGTGCCAGCAGCGTAACGAGCGGAGGCAGGGGGCGTCGCACCGGGGAGCTGTTTTTT. Translation: CASSVTSGGRGRRTGELFF.

This sequence joins TRBV4-1 and TRBJ2-7, with 7 bases aligning to TRBD1. The CDR3 is 15 amino acids. With V trimmed by 4 bases and J by 3 bases, 9 bases remained unmatched. Germline V gives CDR1 MGHRA, CDR2 YSYEKL. CDR3 sequence: CASSLQGQDLYEQYF. The CDR3, as DNA: TGCGCCAGCAGCCTACAAGGACAGGATCTCTACGAGCAGTACTTC.

The gene calls are TRBV7-9 and TRBJ2-5, with 11 nucleotides matching TRBD2. Germline V lookup: CDR1 SEHNR, CDR2 FQNEAQ (reference sequence). CDR3 length: 15 amino acids. After removal of 3 bases from V and 2 bases from J, the junction contained 2 bases not matched to a gene. DNA for the CDR3: TGTGCCAGCAGCTTCCTAGCGGGAGGACAAGAGACCCAGTACTTC. Translating gives CASSFLAGGQETQYF.

The genes are TRBV10-2 and TRBJ1-1; D might be TRBD1 (6 bases). The CDR3 has 12 residues. The germline V gene has CDR1 WSHSY and CDR2 SAAADI. Trimming cost V 6 bases and J 9 bases, with 14 bases left between them. The chain's CDR3 is CASRDDRLQAFF. The DNA for the CDR3 is TGCGCCAGCAGGGACGACAGGCTACAAGCTTTCTTT.

This clone was observed a handful of times. This chain uses TRBV2 with TRBJ2-1, with D unresolved. Trimming pared 6 bases from V and 0 bases from J, leaving 6 bases between. The CDR3 sequence is 13 residues long. From germline, CDR1 is SNHLY and CDR2 FYNNEI. CDR3 sequence (DNA): TGTGCCAGCAGCGCGTTCTCCTACAATGAGCAGTTCTTC. Protein sequence: CASSAFSYNEQFF.

The chain recombines TRBV30 with TRBJ1-2, with a possible D match to TRBD1 (5 bases). Germline V CDR1 and CDR2: GTSNPN, SVGIG (reference sequence). The CDR3 is 12 residues long. Deletions cut 3 bases from V and 6 bases from J, with 11 bases between. Written as DNA, the CDR3 is TGTGCCTGGAGACAGGCTAGAGATGGCTACACCTTC. The encoded protein is CAWRQARDGYTF.

V usage is TRBV29-1 and J usage is TRBJ1-1, with D unresolved. The germline V gene encodes CDR1 SQVTM and CDR2 ANQGSEA. The CDR3 has 13 amino acids. V was cut by 5 bases and J by 1 base, with 11 bases left in between. CDR3 sequence reads: CSVRENWNTEAFF. The CDR3 coding sequence is TGCAGCGTTCGGGAGAACTGGAACACTGAAGCTTTCTTT.

V is TRBV27 and J is TRBJ1-2; D may be TRBD1 (6 bases). The V and J ends lost 6 bases and 2 bases respectively, with 10 bases between them. The germline gives CDR1 MNHEY, CDR2 SMNVEV (reference sequence). This CDR3 region has 13 residues. CDR3 sequence: CASRLQGNYGYTF. The CDR3 DNA sequence: TGTGCCAGCAGGCTACAGGGCAACTATGGCTACACCTTC.